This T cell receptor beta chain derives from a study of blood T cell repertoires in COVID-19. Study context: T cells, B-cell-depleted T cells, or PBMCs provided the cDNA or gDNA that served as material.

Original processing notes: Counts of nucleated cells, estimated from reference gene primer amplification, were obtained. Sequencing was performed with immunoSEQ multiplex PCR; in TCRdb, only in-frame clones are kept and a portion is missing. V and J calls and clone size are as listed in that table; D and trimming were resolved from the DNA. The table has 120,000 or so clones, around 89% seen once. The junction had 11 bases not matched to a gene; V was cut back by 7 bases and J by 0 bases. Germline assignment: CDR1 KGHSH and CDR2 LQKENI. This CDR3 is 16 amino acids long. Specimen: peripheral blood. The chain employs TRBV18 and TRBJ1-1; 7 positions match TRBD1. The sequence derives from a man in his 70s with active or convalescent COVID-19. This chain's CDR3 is CASYKQGIPMNTEAFF. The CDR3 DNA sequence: TGTGCCAGCTACAAACAGGGGATACCCATGAACACTGAAGCTTTCTTT. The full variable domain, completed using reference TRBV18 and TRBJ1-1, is NAGVMQNPRHLVRRRGQEARLRCSPMKGHSHVYWYRQLPEEGLKFMVYLQKENIIDESGMPKERFSAEFPKEGPSILRIQQVVRGDSAAYFCASYKQGIPMNTEAFFGQGTRLTVV.